The 16 T cell receptor beta chains in this list originate from one sample, sequenced in a study of blood T cell repertoires in COVID-19. Repertoires were generated with immunoSEQ multiplex PCR, while TCRdb's copy carries only in-frame clones and drops some. The table records 80,000 to 100,000 clones, 80% of them present only once. The material sequenced was peripheral blood. Source of these receptors: a human donor in a cohort sampled during active COVID-19.

The chain joins TRBV28 to TRBJ2-3; 8 bases are shared with TRBD2. V was clipped by 7 bases and J by 4 bases; unmatched bases: 4. This CDR3 is built from 13 residues. CDR1 is MDHEN, CDR2 SYDVKM, per germline. The CDR3 bases are TGTGCCAGCAACGGGGGGGCTCCAGATACGCAGTATTTT. Amino acids: CASNGGAPDTQYF.

J is TRBJ2-7 and V is TRBV28, with 8 positions matching TRBD1. There are 16 residues in the CDR3. Germline V gives CDR1 MDHEN, CDR2 SYDVKM. The ends lost 5 bases at V and 3 bases at J; junction bases unmatched: 12. CDR3 sequence: CASSTGRRGRIYEQYF. CDR3 DNA: TGTGCCAGCAGTACCGGCCGCAGGGGGCGGATCTACGAGCAGTACTTC.

This clone was seen only a few times. Given the absence of the conserved phenylalanine or tryptophan at the CDR3 end, a read error is likely. No DNA is shown, since the ends of the CDR3 on it are uncertain; the CDR3 is the one TCRdb lists. The chain recombines TRBV4-1 with TRBJ1-1. The CDR3 length equals 12 residues, ends included. Germline CDR1 MGHRA, CDR2 YSYEKL. CDR3 sequence reads: CASSQEVVRGIS.

The gene calls are TRBV9 and TRBJ1-2, with 9 bases matching TRBD1. Germline lookup yields CDR1 SGDLS and CDR2 YYNGEE. Trimming cost V 4 bases and J 2 bases; bases outside gene matches: 6. This CDR3 has 15 residues. This chain's CDR3 is CASSLLQGANYGYTF. CDR3 DNA: TGTGCCAGCAGCTTGTTACAGGGGGCAAACTATGGCTACACCTTC.

This chain links TRBV3-1 (or the pseudogene TRBV3-2) with TRBJ1-2, with D tentatively TRBD1 (6 bases). The CDR3 has 15 amino acids. Trimming removed 4 bases at V and 5 bases at J, with 17 bases between. The germline gives CDR1 LGHDT, CDR2 YNNKEL (reference sequence). Here the CDR3 reads CASSLTAGEIYGYTF. CDR3 nucleotide sequence: TGTGCCAGCAGCCTAACCGCAGGGGAAATATATGGCTACACCTTC.

The CDR3 DNA is TGTGCCAGCAGTTTGGGGCTAGCGGGAGAACGGGGACAAGAGACCCAGTACTTC. Translation gives CASSLGLAGERGQETQYF. The V gene is TRBV28, the J gene TRBJ2-5; 10 bases line up with TRBD2. CDR1 is MDHEN, CDR2 SYDVKM, per germline. V trimming: 3 bases; J trimming: 2 bases; junction bases outside the gene matches: 12. The CDR3 sequence is 18 residues long.

This clone was counted between two and nine times. V and J are TRBV18 and TRBJ1-3; D may be TRBD1 (6 bases). Germline-derived CDR1 and CDR2 are KGHSH and LQKENI. V lost 2 bases and J lost 1, with 18 bases in between. This CDR3 contains 18 residues. In nucleotides, the CDR3 is TGTGCCAGCTCACCAGTGTCGGCAGGGGCGATGTCTGGAAACACCATATATTTT. Protein: CASSPVSAGAMSGNTIYF.

This clone was observed once. The chain combines TRBV28 with TRBJ2-4; 11 bases are shared with TRBD2. CDR1 MDHEN and CDR2 SYDVKM come from the germline V gene. V was clipped by 6 bases and J by 2 bases; unmatched bases: 9. The CDR3 runs 17 residues. The CDR3 loop is CASSSSGTSGTKNIQYF. The CDR3 coding sequence is TGTGCCAGCAGCTCTTCCGGGACTAGCGGAACCAAAAACATTCAGTACTTC.

This chain joins TRBV29-1 and TRBJ1-2; 8 bases are shared with TRBD1. V lost 0 bases to trimming and J lost 3 bases; unmatched junction nucleotides: 6. Per germline, CDR1 SQVTM and CDR2 ANQGSEA. The CDR3 runs 15 residues. The CDR3 loop reads CSVEDTRTGHYGYTF. The CDR3 region has the DNA TGCAGCGTTGAAGATACGAGGACAGGGCACTATGGCTACACCTTC.

The CDR3: CASSAGTGGRETQYF. The DNA for the CDR3 is TGCGCCAGCAGCGCCGGGACAGGGGGGCGGGAGACCCAGTACTTC. The V gene is TRBV5-1, the J gene TRBJ2-5; TRBD1 matches 11 bases. Germline V gives CDR1 SGHRS, CDR2 YFSETQ. The CDR3 sequence is 15 residues long. Trimming at V came to 4 bases and at J to 5 bases, leaving 7 bases not matched to a gene.

The chain is built from TRBV12-3 or TRBV12-4 and TRBJ1-1; TRBD1 agrees at 7 bases. Trimming at V came to 6 bases and at J to 6 bases, leaving 7 bases not matched to a gene. The CDR3 has 13 residues. The CDR3 DNA follows: TGTGCCAGCAGGCGGGACAGTTCCGCTGAAGCTTTCTTT. Protein sequence: CASRRDSSAEAFF.

The table lists this clone with a few counts. The chain combines TRBV2 with TRBJ1-5; 8 positions agree with TRBD1. This CDR3 comprises 16 residues. Germline trimming cut 8 bases from V and 3 bases from J; bases unmatched to any gene: 12. Looked up from germline, CDR1 is SNHLY and CDR2 is FYNNEI. The CDR3 is CASGILPGQANQPQHF. The CDR3 nucleotides are TGTGCCAGCGGGATCCTACCGGGACAGGCCAATCAGCCCCAGCATTTT.

DNA for the CDR3: TGTGCCAGCAGTTACAGGGGGAACAATTCACCCCTCCACTTT. It codes for CASSYRGNNSPLHF. V usage is TRBV6-2 or TRBV6-3 and J usage is TRBJ1-6, with D possibly TRBD1 on 6 matching bases. Per germline, CDR1 MNHEY and CDR2 SVGEGT. Trimming left V 2 bases short and J 7 bases short, with 9 bases between. The CDR3 runs to 14 residues.

At least ten counts were recorded for this clone. The rearrangement joins TRBV5-1 to TRBJ2-2, with TRBD2 matching over 8 bases. J lost 6 bases, V lost 5 bases, and 9 bases had no gene match. The germline gives CDR1 SGHRS, CDR2 YFSETQ. CDR3 length: 15 residues. The DNA for the CDR3 is TGCGCCAGCAGGCCAACTAGCGGAAACCCCGGGGAGCTGTTTTTT. The encoded protein is CASRPTSGNPGELFF. Using reference TRBV5-1 and TRBJ2-2 for the parts outside the CDR3, the full variable domain is KAGVTQTPRYLIKTRGQQVTLSCSPISGHRSVSWYQQTPGQGLQFLFEYFSETQRNKGNFPGRFSGRQFSNSRSEMNVSTLELGDSALYLCASRPTSGNPGELFFGEGSRLTVL.

This rearrangement joins TRBV7-8 to TRBJ2-1; 10 bases line up with TRBD2. The CDR3 totals 16 residues. Germline V gene sequence: CDR1 SGHVS, CDR2 FQNEAQ. The V and J ends lost 0 bases and 2 bases, in that order; junction bases with no gene match: 1. The CDR3 DNA is TGTGCCAGCAGCTTAGCAGCGGGAGGGACCTACAATGAGCAGTTCTTC. Protein product: CASSLAAGGTYNEQFF.

The chain combines TRBV7-9 with TRBJ2-7, with 9 bases lining up with TRBD2. The germline CDR1 and CDR2 sequences are SEHNR and FQNEAQ (reference sequence). This CDR3 is built from 15 residues. The V segment lost 5 bases and the J segment 0 bases; nucleotides outside the gene matches: 5. The CDR3 nucleotides are TGTGCCAGCAGCCAGGCACTAGCGGGCTCCTACGAGCAGTACTTC. Protein sequence: CASSQALAGSYEQYF.